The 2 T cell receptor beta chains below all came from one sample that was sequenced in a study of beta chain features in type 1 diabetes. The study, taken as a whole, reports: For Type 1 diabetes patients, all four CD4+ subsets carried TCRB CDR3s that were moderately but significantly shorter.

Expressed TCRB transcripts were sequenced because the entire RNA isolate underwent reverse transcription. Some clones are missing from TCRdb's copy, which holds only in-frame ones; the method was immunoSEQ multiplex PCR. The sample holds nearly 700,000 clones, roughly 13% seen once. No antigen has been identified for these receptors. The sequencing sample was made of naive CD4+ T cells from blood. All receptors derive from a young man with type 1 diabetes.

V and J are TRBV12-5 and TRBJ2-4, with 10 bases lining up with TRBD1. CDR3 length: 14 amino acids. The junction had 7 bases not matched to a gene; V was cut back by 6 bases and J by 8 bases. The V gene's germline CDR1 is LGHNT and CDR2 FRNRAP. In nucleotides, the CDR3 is TGTGCTAGTGGCCGAGGGGACAGGGGTTACATTCAGTACTTC. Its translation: CASGRGDRGYIQYF.

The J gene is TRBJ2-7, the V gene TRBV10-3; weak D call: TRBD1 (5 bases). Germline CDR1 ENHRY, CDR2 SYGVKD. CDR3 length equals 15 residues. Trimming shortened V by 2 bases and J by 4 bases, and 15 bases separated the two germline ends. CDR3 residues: CAISEVQGFGYEQYF. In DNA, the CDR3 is TGTGCCATCAGTGAGGTCCAGGGATTTGGTTACGAGCAGTACTTC.